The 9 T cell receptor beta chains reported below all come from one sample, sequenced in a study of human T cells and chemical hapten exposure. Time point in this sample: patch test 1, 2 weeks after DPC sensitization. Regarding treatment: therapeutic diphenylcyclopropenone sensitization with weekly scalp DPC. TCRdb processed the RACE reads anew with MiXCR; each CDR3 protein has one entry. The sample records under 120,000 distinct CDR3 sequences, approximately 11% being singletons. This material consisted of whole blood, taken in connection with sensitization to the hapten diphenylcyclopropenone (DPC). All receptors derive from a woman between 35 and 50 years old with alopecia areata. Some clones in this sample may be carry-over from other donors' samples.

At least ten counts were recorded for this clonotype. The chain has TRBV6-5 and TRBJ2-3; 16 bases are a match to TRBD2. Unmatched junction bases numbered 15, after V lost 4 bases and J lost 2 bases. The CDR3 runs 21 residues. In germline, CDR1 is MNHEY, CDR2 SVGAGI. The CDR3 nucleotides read TGTGCCAGCAGTTCGTTCATCCGGGGACTAGCGGGGGGGGCCGACACAGATACGCAGTATTTT. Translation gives CASSSFIRGLAGGADTDTQYF.

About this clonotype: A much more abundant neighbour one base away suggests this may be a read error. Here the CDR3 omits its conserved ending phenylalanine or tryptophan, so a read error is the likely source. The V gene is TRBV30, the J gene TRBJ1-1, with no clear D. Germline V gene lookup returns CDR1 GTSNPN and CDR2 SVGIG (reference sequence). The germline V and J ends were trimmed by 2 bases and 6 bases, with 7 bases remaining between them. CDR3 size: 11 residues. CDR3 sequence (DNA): TGTGCCTGGAGTCAGGCTCCTGAAGCTTTCTTA. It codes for CAWSQAPEAFL.

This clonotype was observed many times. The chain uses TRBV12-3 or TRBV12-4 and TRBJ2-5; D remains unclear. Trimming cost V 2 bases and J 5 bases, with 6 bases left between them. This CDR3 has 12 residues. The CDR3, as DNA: TGTGCCAGCAGTTTATCAAGGGAGACCCAGTACTTC. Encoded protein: CASSLSRETQYF.

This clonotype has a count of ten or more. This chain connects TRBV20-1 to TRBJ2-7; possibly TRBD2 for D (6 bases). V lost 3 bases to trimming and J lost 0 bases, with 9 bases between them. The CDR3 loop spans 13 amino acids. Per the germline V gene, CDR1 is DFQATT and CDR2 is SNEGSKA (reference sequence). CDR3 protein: CSARWDSSYEQYF. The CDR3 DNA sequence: TGCAGTGCTAGGTGGGACTCCTCCTACGAGCAGTACTTC.

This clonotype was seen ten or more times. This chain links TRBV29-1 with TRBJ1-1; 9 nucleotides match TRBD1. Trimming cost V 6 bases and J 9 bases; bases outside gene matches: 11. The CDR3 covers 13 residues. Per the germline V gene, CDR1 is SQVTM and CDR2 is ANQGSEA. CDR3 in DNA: TGCAGCGTAGCACCGGGACAGGGAGGGAAAGCTTTCTTT. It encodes CSVAPGQGGKAFF.

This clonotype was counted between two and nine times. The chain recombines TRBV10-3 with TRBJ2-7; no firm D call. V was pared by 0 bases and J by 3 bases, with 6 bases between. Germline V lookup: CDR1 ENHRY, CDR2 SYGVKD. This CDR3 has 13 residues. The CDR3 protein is CAISESGFYEQYF. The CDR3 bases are TGTGCCATCAGTGAGTCCGGGTTCTACGAGCAGTACTTC.

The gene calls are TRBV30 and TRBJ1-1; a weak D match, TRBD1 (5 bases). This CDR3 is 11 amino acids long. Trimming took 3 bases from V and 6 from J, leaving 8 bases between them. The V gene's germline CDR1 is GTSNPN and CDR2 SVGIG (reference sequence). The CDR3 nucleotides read TGTGCCTGGAGCGGGGGTTCTGAAGCTTTCTTT. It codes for CAWSGGSEAFF. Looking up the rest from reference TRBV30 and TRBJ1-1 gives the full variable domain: SQTIHQWPATLVQPVGSPLSLECTVEGTSNPNLYWYRQAAGRGLQLLFYSVGIGQISSEVPQNLSASRPQDRQFILSSKKLLLSDSGFYLCAWSGGSEAFFGQGTRLTVV.

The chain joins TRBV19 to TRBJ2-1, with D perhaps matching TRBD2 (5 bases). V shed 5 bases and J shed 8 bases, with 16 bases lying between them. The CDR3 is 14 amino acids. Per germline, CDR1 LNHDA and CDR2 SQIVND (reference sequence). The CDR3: CASSPRAERDEQFF. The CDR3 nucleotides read TGTGCCAGTAGTCCGCGGGCAGAGAGGGATGAGCAGTTCTTC.

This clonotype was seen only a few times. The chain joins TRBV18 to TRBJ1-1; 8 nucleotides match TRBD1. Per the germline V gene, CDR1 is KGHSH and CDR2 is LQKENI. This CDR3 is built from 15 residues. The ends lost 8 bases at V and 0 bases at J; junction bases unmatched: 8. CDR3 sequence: CASLIAGGLNTEAFF. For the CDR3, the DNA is TGTGCCAGCCTCATCGCAGGGGGCCTGAACACTGAAGCTTTCTTT.